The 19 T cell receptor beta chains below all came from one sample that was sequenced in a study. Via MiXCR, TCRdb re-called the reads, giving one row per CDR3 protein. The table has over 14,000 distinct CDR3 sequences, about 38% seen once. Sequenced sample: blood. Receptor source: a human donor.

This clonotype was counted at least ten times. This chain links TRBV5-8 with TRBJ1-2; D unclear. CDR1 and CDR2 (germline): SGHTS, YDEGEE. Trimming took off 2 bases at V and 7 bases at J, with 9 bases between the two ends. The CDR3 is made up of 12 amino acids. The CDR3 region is CASSFSMVGYTF. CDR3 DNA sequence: TGTGCCAGCAGCTTCTCTATGGTTGGCTACACCTTC.

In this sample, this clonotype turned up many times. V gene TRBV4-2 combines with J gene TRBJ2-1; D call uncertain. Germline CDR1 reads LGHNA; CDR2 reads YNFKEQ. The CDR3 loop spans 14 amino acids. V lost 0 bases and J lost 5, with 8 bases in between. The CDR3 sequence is CASSQEGYNNEQFF. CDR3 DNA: TGTGCCAGCAGCCAAGAAGGTTATAACAATGAGCAGTTCTTC.

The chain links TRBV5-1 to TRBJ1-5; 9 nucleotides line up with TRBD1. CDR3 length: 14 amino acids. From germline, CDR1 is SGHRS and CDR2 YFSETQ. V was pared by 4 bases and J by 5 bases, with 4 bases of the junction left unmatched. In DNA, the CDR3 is TGCGCCAGCAGCCTGACAGGGGGTTATCAGCCCCAGCATTTT. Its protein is CASSLTGGYQPQHF.

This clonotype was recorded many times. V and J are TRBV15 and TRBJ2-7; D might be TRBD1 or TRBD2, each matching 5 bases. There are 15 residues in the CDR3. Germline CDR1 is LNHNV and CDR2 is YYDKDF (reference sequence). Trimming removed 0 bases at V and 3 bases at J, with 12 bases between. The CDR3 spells CATSRDGGSGYEQYF. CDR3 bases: TGTGCCACCAGCAGAGATGGGGGAAGCGGCTACGAGCAGTACTTC. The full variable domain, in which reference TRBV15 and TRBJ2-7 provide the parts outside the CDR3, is DAMVIQNPRYQVTQFGKPVTLSCSQTLNHNVMYWYQQKSSQAPKLLFHYYDKDFNNEADTPDNFQSRRPNTSFCFLDIRSPGLGDTAMYLCATSRDGGSGYEQYFGPGTRLTVT.

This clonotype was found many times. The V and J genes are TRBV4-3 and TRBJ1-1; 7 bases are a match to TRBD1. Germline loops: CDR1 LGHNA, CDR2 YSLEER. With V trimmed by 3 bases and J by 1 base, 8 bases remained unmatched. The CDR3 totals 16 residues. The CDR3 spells CASSHRQGAWNTEAFF. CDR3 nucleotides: TGCGCCAGCAGCCACAGACAGGGCGCCTGGAACACTGAAGCTTTCTTT.

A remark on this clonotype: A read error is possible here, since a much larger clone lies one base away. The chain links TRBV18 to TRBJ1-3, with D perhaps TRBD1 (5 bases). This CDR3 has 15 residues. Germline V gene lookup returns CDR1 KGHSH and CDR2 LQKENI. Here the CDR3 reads CTSSPTGANGNTIYF. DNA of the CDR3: TGTACCAGCTCACCGACCGGGGCCAATGGAAACACCATATATTTT.

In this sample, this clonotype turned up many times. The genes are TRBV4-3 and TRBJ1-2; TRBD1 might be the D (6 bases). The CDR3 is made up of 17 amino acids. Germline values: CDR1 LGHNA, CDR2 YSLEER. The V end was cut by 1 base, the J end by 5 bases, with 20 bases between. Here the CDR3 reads CASSQAAPDRWSYGYTF. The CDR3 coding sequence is TGCGCCAGCAGCCAAGCGGCCCCAGACAGGTGGTCATATGGCTACACCTTC.

Written as DNA, the CDR3 is TGCAGCGTTGGCGGGGAACACACCGGGGAGCAGTACTTC. This encodes CSVGGEHTGEQYF. This sequence joins TRBV29-1 and TRBJ2-7, with D perhaps TRBD2 (6 bases). The V gene's germline CDR1 is SQVTM and CDR2 ANQGSEA. CDR3 length: 13 residues. V lost 4 bases and J lost 7, with 17 bases in between.

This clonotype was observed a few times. Written as DNA, the CDR3 is TGTGCCAGCAGTTACTCGGGACCGTTCGTCTTCTTT. Its translation: CASSYSGPFVFF. The chain uses TRBV6-2 or TRBV6-3 and TRBJ1-1, with a tentative D call TRBD1 (5 bases). Looked up from germline, CDR1 is MNHEY and CDR2 is SVGEGT. The CDR3 is 12 residues long. The V and J ends lost 0 bases and 14 bases respectively, with 13 bases between them.

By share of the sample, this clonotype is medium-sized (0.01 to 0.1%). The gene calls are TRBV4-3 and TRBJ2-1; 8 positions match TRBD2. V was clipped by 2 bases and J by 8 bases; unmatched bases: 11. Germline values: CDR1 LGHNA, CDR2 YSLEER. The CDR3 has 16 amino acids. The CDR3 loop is CASSQLSGALSDEQFF. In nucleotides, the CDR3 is TGCGCCAGCAGCCAACTTAGCGGGGCCTTATCGGATGAGCAGTTCTTC.

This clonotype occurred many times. CDR3 residues: CASSQVQGSGQPQHF. CDR3 in DNA: TGTGCCAGCAGCCAAGTACAGGGGAGCGGTCAGCCCCAGCATTTT. The chain is built from TRBV4-2 and TRBJ1-5; TRBD1 matches 7 bases. This CDR3 spans 15 amino acids. V dropped 1 base and J dropped 6; count of bases not matched to a gene: 6. In germline, CDR1 is LGHNA, CDR2 YNFKEQ.

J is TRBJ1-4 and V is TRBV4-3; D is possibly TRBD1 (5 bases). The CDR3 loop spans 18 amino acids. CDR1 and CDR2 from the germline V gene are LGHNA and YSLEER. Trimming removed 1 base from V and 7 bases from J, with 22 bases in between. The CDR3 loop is CASSQATLGQGGIEKLFF. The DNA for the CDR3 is TGCGCCAGCAGCCAAGCGACCCTGGGGCAGGGAGGCATTGAAAAACTGTTTTTT.

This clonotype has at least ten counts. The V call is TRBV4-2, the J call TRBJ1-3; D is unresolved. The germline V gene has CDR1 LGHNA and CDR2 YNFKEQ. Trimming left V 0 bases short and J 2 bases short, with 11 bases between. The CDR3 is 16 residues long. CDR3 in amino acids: CASSQDLQNPGNTIYF. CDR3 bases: TGTGCCAGCAGCCAAGATCTTCAGAACCCTGGAAACACCATATATTTT.

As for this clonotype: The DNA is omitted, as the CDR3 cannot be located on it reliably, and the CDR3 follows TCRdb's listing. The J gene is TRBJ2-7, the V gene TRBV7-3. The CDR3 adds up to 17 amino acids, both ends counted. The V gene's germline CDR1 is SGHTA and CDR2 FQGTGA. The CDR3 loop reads CASSIYLCSNKVYEQYF.

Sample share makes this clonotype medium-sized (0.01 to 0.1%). In DNA, the CDR3 is TGCAGTGCTAGCGACGACAGGGACTACAATGAGCAGTTCTTC. As protein: CSASDDRDYNEQFF. The chain joins TRBV20-1 to TRBJ2-1; 7 nucleotides line up with TRBD1. The CDR3 covers 14 residues. With V trimmed by 3 bases and J by 3 bases, 5 bases remained unmatched. Germline CDR1 and CDR2: DFQATT and SNEGSKA (reference sequence).

The DNA for the CDR3 is TGCAGCGTTGAAGACGCTGGGCGGTATGGCTACACCTTC. Encoded protein: CSVEDAGRYGYTF. The rearrangement joins TRBV29-1 to TRBJ1-2; D is unresolved. Looked up from germline, CDR1 is SQVTM and CDR2 is ANQGSEA. Trimming took 0 bases from V and 5 from J, leaving 10 bases between them. The CDR3 extends over 13 amino acids.

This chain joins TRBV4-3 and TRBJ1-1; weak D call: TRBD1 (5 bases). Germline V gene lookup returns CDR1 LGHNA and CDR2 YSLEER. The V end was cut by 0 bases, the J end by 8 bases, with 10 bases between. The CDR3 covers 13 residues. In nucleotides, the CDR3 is TGCGCCAGCAGCCAAGATGGAGGGGCCGAAGCTTTCTTT. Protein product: CASSQDGGAEAFF.

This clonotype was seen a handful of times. Written as DNA, the CDR3 is TGCAGTGCTAGAGACAGGGAGTATTTT. It encodes CSARDREYF. V usage is TRBV20-1 and J usage is TRBJ2-3; TRBD1 might be the D (5 bases). This CDR3 spans 9 amino acids. V was pared by 0 bases and J by 13 bases, with 5 bases between. Germline V CDR1 and CDR2: DFQATT, SNEGSKA (reference sequence).

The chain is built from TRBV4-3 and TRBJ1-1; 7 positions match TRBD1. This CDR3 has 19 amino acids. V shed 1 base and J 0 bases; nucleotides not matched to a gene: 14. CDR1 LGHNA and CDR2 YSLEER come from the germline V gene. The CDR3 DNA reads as TGCGCCAGCAGCCAAGTTCAATTCACCGGGACAGAAGTGAACACTGAAGCTTTCTTT. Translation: CASSQVQFTGTEVNTEAFF.